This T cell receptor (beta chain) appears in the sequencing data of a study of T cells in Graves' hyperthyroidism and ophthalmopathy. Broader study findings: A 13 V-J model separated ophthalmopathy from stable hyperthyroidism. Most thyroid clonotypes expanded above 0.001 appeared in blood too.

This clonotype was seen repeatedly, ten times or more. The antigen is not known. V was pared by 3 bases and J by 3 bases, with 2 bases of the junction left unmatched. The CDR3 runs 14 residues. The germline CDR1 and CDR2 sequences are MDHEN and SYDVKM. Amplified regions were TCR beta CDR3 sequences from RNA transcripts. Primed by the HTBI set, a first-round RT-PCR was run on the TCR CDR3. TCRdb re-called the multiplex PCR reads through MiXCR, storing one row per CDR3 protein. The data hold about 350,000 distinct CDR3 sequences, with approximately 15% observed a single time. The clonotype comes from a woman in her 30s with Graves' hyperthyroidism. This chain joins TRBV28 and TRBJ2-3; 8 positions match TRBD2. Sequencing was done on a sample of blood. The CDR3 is CASSLASGTDTQYF. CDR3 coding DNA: TGTGCCAGCAGTTTGGCTAGCGGGACAGATACGCAGTATTTT.